The clone carrying this T cell receptor (beta chain) qualifies as medium-sized (0.01 to 0.1%). The data derive from a study of spatial heterogeneity in lung cancer. The wider study: Where they were available, follow-up PBMC samples were sequenced, at a median of approximately two years after resection. Detection of beta-chain sequences consistently exceeded that of alpha-chain sequences.

Time point defined: blood at routine non-recurrence follow-up after resection. Frozen PBMC, nontumor lung or tumor provided whole RNA, which was sequenced unsorted. Every TCR cDNA molecule carried a tag that served as a unique molecular identifier. TCRdb recomputed calls from the 5' RACE reads with MiXCR, one row per CDR3 protein. The repertoire holds about 120,000 distinct CDR3 sequences, with about 12% as singletons. Trimming took 0 bases from V and 10 from J, leaving 13 bases between them. The CDR3 has 15 amino acids. Germline V gives CDR1 LGHNA, CDR2 YNFKEQ. This chain links TRBV4-2 with TRBJ1-6, with a tentative D call TRBD1 (6 bases). This receptor was obtained from a male donor with early-stage non-small cell lung cancer. This specimen consisted of PBMCs, obtained at follow-up. The CDR3 is CASSQDQGGSSPLHF. The CDR3 region has the DNA TGTGCCAGCAGCCAAGATCAAGGGGGTAGCTCACCCCTCCACTTT.